A single sample is the source of the 10 T cell receptor beta chains below, sequenced in a study of blood T cells in healthy people across ages. Sample-barcoded 5' priming and a J-beta primer mix drove a second PCR of roughly 6 to 12 cycles. TCRdb reprocessed the 5' RACE reads via MiXCR and lists one record per CDR3 protein. Of about 1.7 million distinct CDR3 sequences detected, under 30% appear once; the ten largest clones hold more than 6%. The source material was blood. All receptors derive from a woman aged 25 to 39 in good health.

This clonotype appeared many times. The V and J genes are TRBV7-2 and TRBJ2-3; a possible D gene is TRBD2 (6 bases). Deletions cut 6 bases from V and 4 bases from J, with 11 bases between. Per the germline V gene, CDR1 is SGHTA and CDR2 is FQGNSA. This CDR3 region has 13 residues. The CDR3 spells CASSFGGSDTQYF. CDR3 nucleotides: TGTGCCAGCAGTTTTGGGGGGTCAGATACGCAGTATTTT.

The J gene is TRBJ1-1, the V gene TRBV11-2; a possible D gene is TRBD1 (6 bases). The germline CDR1 and CDR2 sequences are SGHAT and FQNNGV. The V end was cut by 4 bases, the J end by 6 bases, with 21 bases between. This CDR3 spans 16 amino acids. The CDR3 DNA reads as TGTGCCAGCAGCTCCCGGACAGCCCGGGCAGGCCCTGAAGCTTTCTTT. Translated, it gives CASSSRTARAGPEAFF.

The V and J genes are TRBV28 and TRBJ2-1; possibly TRBD2 for D (7 bases). This CDR3 has 13 amino acids. V was trimmed by 10 bases and J by 5 bases, leaving 15 bases between them. The germline V gene has CDR1 MDHEN and CDR2 SYDVKM. CDR3 sequence: CATKEGGDNEQFF. The CDR3 DNA reads as TGTGCCACTAAGGAGGGGGGGGACAATGAGCAGTTCTTC.

The chain joins TRBV3-1 to TRBJ1-3; 7 nucleotides line up with TRBD1. The CDR3 totals 16 residues. Trimming at V came to 5 bases and at J to 2 bases, leaving 9 bases not matched to a gene. Germline values: CDR1 LGHDT, CDR2 YNNKEL (reference sequence). The CDR3 sequence is CASSYVRDRAGNTIYF. The CDR3, as DNA: TGTGCCAGCAGCTACGTGAGGGACAGAGCTGGAAACACCATATATTTT.

Comment on this clonotype: A much larger clonotype is one base distant, so this may be a read error. The chain has TRBV29-1 and TRBJ2-1; the match to TRBD1 covers 8 bases. The CDR3 covers 13 residues. CDR1 is SQVTM, CDR2 ANQGSEA, per germline. V shed 7 bases and J 13 bases; nucleotides not matched to a gene: 15. For the CDR3, the DNA is TGCAGCGGGAGGACAGGGTTAGAAGAGACCCAGTTCTTC. Translating it yields CSGRTGLEETQFF.

This clonotype was observed many times. This chain connects TRBV6-6 to TRBJ2-6; a possible D gene is TRBD1 (6 bases). With 0 bases removed from V and 4 bases from J, the gap between germline ends came to 7 bases. Germline CDR1 reads MNHNY; CDR2 reads SVGAGI (reference sequence). There are 15 residues in the CDR3. The CDR3 spells CASSYSGAGANVLTF. DNA for the CDR3: TGTGCCAGCAGTTACTCGGGGGCCGGGGCCAACGTCCTGACTTTC.

This clonotype was seen a few times. The chain links TRBV29-1 to TRBJ2-1, with 12 bases aligning to TRBD2. CDR3 size: 19 residues. V was clipped by 6 bases and J by 4 bases; unmatched bases: 19. The germline gives CDR1 SQVTM, CDR2 ANQGSEA. The CDR3, as DNA: TGCAGCGTGGGGGGGGTGACTAGCGGGAGTATCGGAGGGTACAATGAGCAGTTCTTC. This encodes CSVGGVTSGSIGGYNEQFF.

V gene TRBV7-9 combines with J gene TRBJ1-5; maybe TRBD1 (5 bases). The V gene's germline CDR1 is SEHNR and CDR2 FQNEAQ (reference sequence). The CDR3 sequence is 13 residues long. Trimming left V 6 bases short and J 10 bases short, with 16 bases between. In DNA, the CDR3 is TGTGCCAGCAGTCCTGGGGCGGGGTATCCCCAGCATTTT. It specifies CASSPGAGYPQHF.

The rearrangement joins TRBV9 to TRBJ1-6; perhaps TRBD1 as D (5 bases). CDR1 is SGDLS, CDR2 YYNGEE, per germline. V shed 3 bases and J shed 7 bases, with 17 bases lying between them. The CDR3 is made up of 16 amino acids. The CDR3 sequence is CASSAHGGGGNSPLHF. CDR3 DNA sequence: TGTGCCAGCAGCGCCCACGGGGGGGGTGGCAATTCACCCCTCCACTTT.

The chain combines TRBV7-6 with TRBJ2-3; D gene ambiguous. The germline V gene encodes CDR1 SGHVS and CDR2 FNYEAQ. The CDR3 has 17 amino acids. Between the trimmed V and J ends, which lost 7 bases and 4 bases, there was a span of 24 bases. CDR3 in DNA: TGTGCCAGCACCCCAGGTACGGGCGGCCAGGTCTCAGATACGCAGTATTTT. This sequence encodes CASTPGTGGQVSDTQYF.